This record covers a single T cell receptor (beta chain). This CDR3 has 14 amino acids. Trimming left V 1 base short and J 12 bases short, with 16 bases between. Germline V gives CDR1 SGHTA, CDR2 FQGNSA. This entry belongs to a study of cytomegalovirus exposure and HLA in healthy donors. Vbeta (60) and Jbeta (13) primers were used in the PCR. Method: immunoSEQ multiplex PCR; TCRdb's copy keeps in-frame clones and lacks some. The top ten hold 1.8% of the sample, which has 140,000 to 150,000 clones, more than 9.5% seen once. The clonotype was recovered from a man aged 50 or older in good health and CMV-seronegative. The gene calls are TRBV7-2 and TRBJ2-4; possible D gene TRBD2, 5 bases. Input material: PBMCs. The CDR3 nucleotides read TGTGCCAGCAGCTTAGAGTTTAAGATAGACTATCAGTACTTC. Its protein is CASSLEFKIDYQYF.